Shown below are 12 T cell receptor beta chains from a single sample sequenced in a study of identical twins. TCRdb ran MiXCR on the 5' RACE reads and lists one entry per CDR3 protein. Counted here are 1.5 million to 2 million distinct CDR3 sequences, about 30% occurring once; the ten biggest clones make up approximately 0.29%. Sequencing was carried out using cord blood. The receptor set was obtained from a newborn girl in good health.

The V gene is TRBV6-1, the J gene TRBJ1-5; possible D gene TRBD1, 5 bases. This CDR3 spans 15 amino acids. The germline CDR1 and CDR2 sequences are MNHNS and SASEGT. V lost 7 bases and J lost 0, with 13 bases in between. The CDR3 sequence is CASNEDKVSNQPQHF. CDR3 DNA sequence: TGTGCCAGCAACGAGGACAAGGTTAGCAATCAGCCCCAGCATTTT.

The genes are TRBV20-1 and TRBJ1-5; no clear D gene. With 1 base removed from V and 4 bases from J, the gap between germline ends came to 14 bases. Per germline, CDR1 DFQATT and CDR2 SNEGSKA (reference sequence). The CDR3 sequence is 15 residues long. In nucleotides, the CDR3 is TGCAGTGCTAGAGTGCCCGGACGGTTAAATCAGCCCCAGCATTTT. Its protein product is CSARVPGRLNQPQHF.

V gene TRBV6-1 combines with J gene TRBJ1-2; the D is unclear. The CDR3 runs to 13 residues. The germline V gene encodes CDR1 MNHNS and CDR2 SASEGT. Trimming took off 6 bases at V and 4 bases at J, with 12 bases between the two ends. CDR3: CASRGRHPYGYTF. In DNA form, the CDR3 reads TGTGCCAGCAGGGGAAGACACCCCTATGGCTACACCTTC.

This clonotype was counted a few times. The chain combines TRBV10-3 with TRBJ1-1; 9 bases agree with TRBD1. CDR3 length equals 14 residues. CDR1 ENHRY and CDR2 SYGVKD come from the germline V gene. The V segment lost 7 bases and the J segment 4 bases; nucleotides outside the gene matches: 7. CDR3 region: CAITATGGSTEAFF. CDR3 bases: TGTGCCATCACCGCGACAGGGGGGAGCACTGAAGCTTTCTTT.

This clonotype was observed a handful of times. The J gene is TRBJ2-7, the V gene TRBV5-1; 9 bases map to TRBD2. Trimming removed 5 bases from V and 0 bases from J; junction bases left unmatched: 12. From germline, CDR1 is SGHRS and CDR2 YFSETQ. The CDR3 loop spans 17 amino acids. As DNA, the CDR3 is TGCGCCAGCAGGGAGGTTGGGTCTAGCGGGGTCTCCTACGAGCAGTACTTC. The encoded protein is CASREVGSSGVSYEQYF.

In this sample, this clonotype turned up a few times. J is TRBJ1-5 and V is TRBV10-3, with 8 bases matching TRBD1. V lost 2 bases, J lost 2 bases, and 2 bases stayed unmatched. Per the germline V gene, CDR1 is ENHRY and CDR2 is SYGVKD. The CDR3 contains 15 residues. The DNA for the CDR3 is TGTGCCATCAGTGAGGAGACAGGGGGCAATCAGCCCCAGCATTTT. Translated, it gives CAISEETGGNQPQHF.

The V and J genes are TRBV20-1 and TRBJ1-1; D gene ambiguous. Trimming shortened V by 5 bases and J by 1 base, and 26 bases separated the two germline ends. CDR3 length: 18 residues. Germline values: CDR1 DFQATT, CDR2 SNEGSKA (reference sequence). The CDR3 DNA reads TGCAGTGCTCACCTCTACGGGGAGCGGGGTTCCTCGAACACTGAAGCTTTCTTT. Translation: CSAHLYGERGSSNTEAFF.

This chain connects TRBV7-9 to TRBJ1-5; TRBD1 aligns across 7 bases. The V and J ends lost 4 bases and 7 bases, in that order; junction bases with no gene match: 7. Germline V gene data show CDR1 as SEHNR and CDR2 as FQNEAQ (reference sequence). This CDR3 contains 14 residues. The CDR3 protein is CASSSRQGDQPQHF. For the CDR3, the DNA is TGTGCCAGCAGCTCACGACAGGGAGACCAGCCCCAGCATTTT.

In this sample, this clonotype turned up a few times. V usage is TRBV20-1 and J usage is TRBJ1-2; TRBD1 is a possible D gene (5 bases). CDR1 and CDR2 from the germline V gene are DFQATT and SNEGSKA (reference sequence). Trimming stripped 2 bases from V and 4 bases from J, with 8 bases between. The CDR3 runs to 12 residues. The CDR3 nucleotides are TGCAGTGCTAGATGGGGGGGCTATGGCTACACCTTC. Translation gives CSARWGGYGYTF.

The chain links TRBV10-3 to TRBJ2-5; TRBD2 aligns across 10 bases. The CDR3 loop spans 15 amino acids. The germline gives CDR1 ENHRY, CDR2 SYGVKD. Trimming took 3 bases from V and 5 from J; bases not matched to a gene: 6. In nucleotides, the CDR3 is TGTGCCATCAGTGAAGACCTAGCGGGAGTCGAGACCCAGTACTTC. Its translation: CAISEDLAGVETQYF.

The chain recombines TRBV27 with TRBJ2-1; the match to TRBD2 covers 11 bases. Germline V gives CDR1 MNHEY, CDR2 SMNVEV (reference sequence). J lost 3 bases, V lost 4 bases, and 5 bases had no gene match. The CDR3 loop spans 16 amino acids. In DNA, the CDR3 is TGTGCCAGCAGTTCCGGGACTAGCGGAGTCTACAATGAGCAGTTCTTC. Amino acid sequence: CASSSGTSGVYNEQFF.

Points on this clonotype: At one end the junction does not follow the germline gene, possibly because of a read error. The chain joins TRBV20-1 to TRBJ2-4; 9 bases agree with TRBD1. CDR3 size: 13 residues. CDR1 is DFQATT, CDR2 SNEGSKA, per germline (reference sequence). The CDR3 sequence: CGARNRGQKEQYF. The CDR3 bases are TGCGGTGCGAGAAACAGGGGGCAAAAAGAGCAGTACTTC.